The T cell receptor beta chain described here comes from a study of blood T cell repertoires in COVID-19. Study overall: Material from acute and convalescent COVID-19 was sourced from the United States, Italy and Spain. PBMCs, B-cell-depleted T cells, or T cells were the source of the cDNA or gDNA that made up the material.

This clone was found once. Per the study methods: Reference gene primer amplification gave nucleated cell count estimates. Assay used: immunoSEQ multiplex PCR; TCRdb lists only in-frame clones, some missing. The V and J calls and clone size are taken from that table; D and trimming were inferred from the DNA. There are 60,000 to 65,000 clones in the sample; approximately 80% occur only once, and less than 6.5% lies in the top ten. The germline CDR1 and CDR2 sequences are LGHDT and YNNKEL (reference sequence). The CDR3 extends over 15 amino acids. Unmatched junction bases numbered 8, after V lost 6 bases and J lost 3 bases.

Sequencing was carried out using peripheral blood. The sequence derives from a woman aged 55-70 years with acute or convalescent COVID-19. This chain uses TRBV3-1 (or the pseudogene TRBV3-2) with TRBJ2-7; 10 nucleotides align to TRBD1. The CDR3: CASRRGQGWIYEQYF. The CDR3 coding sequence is TGTGCCAGCAGACGGGGACAGGGGTGGATCTACGAGCAGTACTTC.